A selection of T cell receptor beta chains follows, all from one sample in a study of blood T cell repertoires in COVID-19. Assay: immunoSEQ multiplex PCR; the TCRdb copy retains only in-frame clones and omits some. This repertoire shows hundreds of thousands of clones, about 85% found once; its top ten account for under 20%. The sequenced sample consisted of PBMCs or T cells enriched from blood (not recorded which). Every receptor here comes from a man in his forties who had recovered from COVID-19. The CDR3 runs from the conserved cysteine through the conserved F or W. Each record gives: V gene, D gene, J gene, clone size, CDR3 DNA, CDR3 protein. The D gene is left open where the match is weak. Size is omitted from some rows. Given values are once, few, many or a class for expanded clones.

v_gene: TRBV4-2
d_gene: TRBD1
j_gene: TRBJ1-3
abundance: -
CDR3nt: TGTGCCAGCAGCCGGACAGGGGGCAGGAACACCATATATTTT
CDR3aa: CASSRTGGRNTIYF

v_gene: TRBV24-1
d_gene: TRBD2
j_gene: TRBJ2-1
abundance: -
CDR3nt: TGTGCCACCAGTGATCCACGACTAGCGGGAGGGGATGAGCAGTTCTTC
CDR3aa: CATSDPRLAGGDEQFF

v_gene: TRBV19
d_gene: TRBD2
j_gene: TRBJ2-7
abundance: -
CDR3nt: TGTGCCAGTAGTCCCCGGAGCGGGAGCATGAACGAGCAGTACTTC
CDR3aa: CASSPRSGSMNEQYF

v_gene: TRBV30
d_gene: TRBD1
j_gene: TRBJ1-6
abundance: -
CDR3nt: TGTGCCTGGAGTGTAGGACAGGGGAATTCACCCCTCCACTTT
CDR3aa: CAWSVGQGNSPLHF

v_gene: TRBV10-2
d_gene: -
j_gene: TRBJ2-2
abundance: -
CDR3nt: TGCGCCAGCAGTGTTAGACACCTAATAGGCACCGGGGAGCTGTTTTTT
CDR3aa: CASSVRHLIGTGELFF

v_gene: TRBV10-3
d_gene: TRBD1
j_gene: TRBJ2-1
abundance: -
CDR3nt: TGTGCCATCAGTGCCGGAGACAGGGTGTCCTACAATGAGCAGTTCTTC
CDR3aa: CAISAGDRVSYNEQFF

v_gene: TRBV5-6
d_gene: -
j_gene: TRBJ2-4
abundance: once
CDR3nt: TGTGCCAGCAGCTTCAACTCGGGGTTAAACATTCAGTACTTC
CDR3aa: CASSFNSGLNIQYF

v_gene: TRBV5-5
d_gene: -
j_gene: TRBJ1-5
abundance: few
CDR3nt: TGTGCCAGCAGCTTGGAGACAAGTAATCAGCCCCAGCATTTT
CDR3aa: CASSLETSNQPQHF

v_gene: TRBV28
d_gene: -
j_gene: TRBJ1-1
abundance: once
CDR3nt: TGTGCCAGCAGTTTATTCTCCAGGGTGAACACTGAAGCTTTCTTT
CDR3aa: CASSLFSRVNTEAFF

v_gene: TRBV5-5
d_gene: TRBD1
j_gene: TRBJ2-7
abundance: -
CDR3nt: TGTGCCAGCAGCTTGGCCGGCAGGGGGCTTTACGAGCAGTACTTC
CDR3aa: CASSLAGRGLYEQYF

v_gene: TRBV19
d_gene: -
j_gene: TRBJ1-1
abundance: -
CDR3nt: TGTGCCAGTAGGACAATAGGGGCCACTGAAGCTTTCTTT
CDR3aa: CASRTIGATEAFF

v_gene: TRBV24-1
d_gene: TRBD2
j_gene: TRBJ2-1
abundance: -
CDR3nt: TGTGCCACCAGTGATCGGACTAGCGGGAGGGGAAATGAGCAGTTCTTC
CDR3aa: CATSDRTSGRGNEQFF

v_gene: TRBV12-3/TRBV12-4
d_gene: -
j_gene: TRBJ2-7
abundance: -
CDR3nt: TGTGCCAGCACCCTAGGGGACTCCTACGAGCAGTACTTC
CDR3aa: CASTLGDSYEQYF

v_gene: TRBV7-9
d_gene: TRBD1
j_gene: TRBJ1-1
abundance: -
CDR3nt: TGTGCCAGCAGCTTATCCCAGGGGGCTAAGACTGAAGCTTTCTTT
CDR3aa: CASSLSQGAKTEAFF

v_gene: TRBV29-1
d_gene: TRBD2
j_gene: TRBJ2-3
abundance: -
CDR3nt: TGCAGCGTCCTTAGCGGGAGAGGCGGAGATACGCAGTATTTT
CDR3aa: CSVLSGRGGDTQYF

v_gene: TRBV3-1/TRBV3-2
d_gene: TRBD1
j_gene: TRBJ2-7
abundance: -
CDR3nt: TGTGCCAGCAGCCAAGAGGTCACGACAGGGAACGAGCAGTACTTC
CDR3aa: CASSQEVTTGNEQYF

v_gene: TRBV30
d_gene: -
j_gene: TRBJ1-5
abundance: -
CDR3nt: TGTGCCTGGAGTGGCCGCGCAGGGGCCGTTAGCAATCAGCCCCAGCATTTT
CDR3aa: CAWSGRAGAVSNQPQHF

v_gene: TRBV2
d_gene: -
j_gene: TRBJ1-3
abundance: -
CDR3nt: TGTGCCAGCACCCAGGTTGGATTCTCTGGAAACACCATATATTTT
CDR3aa: CASTQVGFSGNTIYF

v_gene: TRBV9
d_gene: -
j_gene: TRBJ2-1
abundance: -
CDR3nt: TGTGCCAGCAGCCTACAGGGAAGTAGTCGTGAGCAGTTCTTC
CDR3aa: CASSLQGSSREQFF

v_gene: TRBV24-1
d_gene: TRBD2
j_gene: TRBJ2-1
abundance: -
CDR3nt: TGTGCCACCAGTTTTGATAGCGGGAACTACAATGAGCAGTTCTTC
CDR3aa: CATSFDSGNYNEQFF

v_gene: TRBV4-1
d_gene: -
j_gene: TRBJ1-2
abundance: -
CDR3nt: TGCGCCAGCAGCCAAGAGAGCGGCTACACCTTC
CDR3aa: CASSQESGYTF

v_gene: TRBV5-1
d_gene: TRBD1
j_gene: TRBJ1-6
abundance: -
CDR3nt: TGCGCCAGCAGCTGGGGACAGGGATATAATTCACCCCTCCACTTT
CDR3aa: CASSWGQGYNSPLHF

v_gene: TRBV13
d_gene: TRBD1
j_gene: TRBJ1-1
abundance: -
CDR3nt: TGTGCCAGCAGCCGGGACAGGGAATCTCTCTCTGAAGCTTTCTTT
CDR3aa: CASSRDRESLSEAFF

v_gene: TRBV5-8
d_gene: TRBD1
j_gene: TRBJ1-1
abundance: -
CDR3nt: TGTGCCAGCAGCTTGACAGGGGGCTATGCTTTCTTT
CDR3aa: CASSLTGGYAFF

v_gene: TRBV6-6
d_gene: -
j_gene: TRBJ2-7
abundance: once
CDR3nt: TGTGCCAGCAGTTTCTCTAATTCAGAGCGCTCCTACGAGCAGTACTTC
CDR3aa: CASSFSNSERSYEQYF

v_gene: TRBV11-2
d_gene: TRBD2
j_gene: TRBJ2-7
abundance: -
CDR3nt: TGTGCCAGCAACCCGTTGAGCGGGAACTCCTACGAGCAGTACTTC
CDR3aa: CASNPLSGNSYEQYF

v_gene: TRBV20-1
d_gene: -
j_gene: TRBJ1-3
abundance: -
CDR3nt: TGCAGTGCTAGTTCGGACGGGGGGAGGGTGGACACCATATATTTT
CDR3aa: CSASSDGGRVDTIYF

v_gene: TRBV6-4
d_gene: TRBD2
j_gene: TRBJ2-1
abundance: -
CDR3nt: TGTGCCAGCAGTGAGTCTAGCGGGAGCTATGAGCAGTTCTTC
CDR3aa: CASSESSGSYEQFF

v_gene: TRBV18
d_gene: -
j_gene: TRBJ1-5
abundance: -
CDR3nt: TGTGCCAGCTCACCACGGGGCAGGGGTCAGCCCCAGCATTTT
CDR3aa: CASSPRGRGQPQHF

v_gene: TRBV7-2
d_gene: -
j_gene: TRBJ2-6
abundance: once
CDR3nt: TGTGCCAGCAGCTTAGGACAGGCTGGAAGGGCCAACGTCCTGACTTTC
CDR3aa: CASSLGQAGRANVLTF

v_gene: TRBV18
d_gene: -
j_gene: TRBJ2-7
abundance: -
CDR3nt: TGTGCCAGCTCCCCGGACAGTATCCGCCCGCGTAGCTCCTACGAGCAGTACTTC
CDR3aa: CASSPDSIRPRSSYEQYF

v_gene: TRBV6-5
d_gene: TRBD2
j_gene: TRBJ2-2
abundance: -
CDR3nt: TGTGCCAGCAGTTACTCTTCCGGGAGGGAAACCGGGGAGCTGTTTTTT
CDR3aa: CASSYSSGRETGELFF